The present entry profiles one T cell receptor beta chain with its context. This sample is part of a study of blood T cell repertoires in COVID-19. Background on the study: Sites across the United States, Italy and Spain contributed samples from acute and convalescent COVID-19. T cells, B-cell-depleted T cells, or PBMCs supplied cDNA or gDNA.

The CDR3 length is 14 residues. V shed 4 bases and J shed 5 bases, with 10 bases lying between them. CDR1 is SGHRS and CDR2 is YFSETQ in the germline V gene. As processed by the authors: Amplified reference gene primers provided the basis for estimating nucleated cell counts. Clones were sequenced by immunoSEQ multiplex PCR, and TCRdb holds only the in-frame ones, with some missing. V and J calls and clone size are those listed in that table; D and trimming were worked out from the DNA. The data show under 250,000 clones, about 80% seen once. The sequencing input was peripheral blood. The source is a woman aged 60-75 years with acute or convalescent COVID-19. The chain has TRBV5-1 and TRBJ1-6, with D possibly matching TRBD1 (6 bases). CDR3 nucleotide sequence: TGCGCCAGCAGCCTCGGGACAAATAATTCACCCCTCCACTTT. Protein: CASSLGTNNSPLHF.